This T cell receptor beta chain is drawn from a study of shared clonotypes between healthy human individuals (dated by TCRdb to the early 2020s). About the investigation overall: The cohort included three men and a couple of women between 18 and 49 years of age. Per donor, three plates each were used for CD4 naive and CD4 memory, two for CD8 naive, and one for CD8 memory. The study deeply sequenced blood TCR repertoires of five healthy adults to estimate repertoire size and the extent of clonotype sharing between individuals. To increase sequencing depth and limit assay-specific biases, TCR repertoire library preparation and sequencing were carried out by different laboratories using diverse techniques. Per donor, leukapheresis produced somewhere between about 0.8 and 9.5 billion PBMCs.

Of note for this clone: Its antigen has not been determined. Per-base quality was not reported, and no clone a single base away is much larger than it.

V was cut back by 7 bases and J by 9 bases, leaving a gap of 9 bases between them. As encoded in the germline V gene (reference sequence), CDR1 is LNHDA while CDR2 is SQIVND. The CDR3, cysteine through phenylalanine, is 11 amino acids long. CDR3 DNA is the only sequence kept; it has 33 bases, read in frame from the first base. CD8 naive samples were obtained by positive selection for CCR7 among CD45RO-negative cells, yielding a CD45RA+CCR7+ population from which TemRA cells were excluded. The donors were healthy, HIV-negative adults who had no recently reported acute infections or vaccinations. All donors were Caucasian adults living in Nashville, Tennessee, USA. After blood collection by leukapheresis, PBMCs were isolated using Ficoll-Histopaque density gradient centrifugation and then cryopreserved in the vapor phase of liquid nitrogen. Analytical flow cytometry was used to check the purity and quantity of each magnetically sorted T cell population. Genomic DNA was isolated from every sorted fraction and measured by UV absorbance on a Nanodrop 2000c.

Paper-wide results and their limitations: Compared with non-shared clonotypes, clonotypes shared by all four sorted-subset donors had higher generation probabilities. Sampling was restricted to blood, and TCR repertoires in tissues likely differ from the TCR repertoires found in blood. Incomplete sequencing was indicated by rarefaction of sorted-subset datasets, despite the large sequencing depth. Around 5% of naive CD4, 3.5% of naive CD8, 2.3% of memory CD4, and 0.35% to 0.4% of memory CD8 clonotypes were shared across four donors. The small number of donors limited the genetic and exposure-history diversity represented. Pairwise subsampling indicated that sequencing depth was expected to affect the degree of clonotype sharing among donors. Estimated clonotype richness was generally larger for naive than for memory subsets.

Using the deep immunoSEQ assay, multiplex PCR amplified TCR CDR3 regions from genomic DNA. Genomic DNA extracted from each cell subset was distributed evenly over all wells of several immunoSEQ 96-well plates, and each plate served as one replicate. For sorted subsets, approximately 190 ng genomic DNA, equal to tens of thousands of T cell genomes, was loaded into each replicate PCR. The purified libraries were quantified using a Qubit 3.0 fluorometer, sized with a Bioanalyzer 2100, and then quantified again using the KAPA Library Quantification kit. A separate single-read 150-cycle Illumina NextSeq 550 flow cell was used to sequence each immunoSEQ 96-well plate. Concerning the study's data processing: Because only junctional sequences without quality scores were contained in the immunoSEQ output, filtering matching that applied to full-length reads could not be performed. Sequences were annotated with PyIR, a Python wrapper for IgBLAST v1.9, using IMGT germline references to assign V/J genes and CDR3. Reads were removed for weak V/J assignments (E-value above 1e-6), missing CDR3, stop codons, out-of-frame junctions, or ambiguous translated residues. V3J clonotypes were defined as sequences sharing the same inferred V gene, J gene, and CDR3 amino acid sequence. To compute the percentage overlap between repertoires, the number of shared unique clonotypes was divided by the size of the smaller repertoire. Repertoire richness was assessed with RTK rarefaction, the Chao1 estimator, and Recon v2.1 estimates of unobserved clonotypes. Generation probabilities for all TCRbeta clonotypes obtained by the gDNA method from four donors were computed using OLGA. The immuneACCESS repertoire file appears here via TCRdb, limited to in-frame rearrangements. These files lack a portion of the clones; in checked studies, under half of the deficit traces to unresolved V genes, and the cause of the others is not known. That table supplies the V and J calls and clone size; D and trimming were determined from the DNA. This sample comprises around 1,900,000 clones, 80% to 95% of them detected only once. The ten largest clones capture approximately 1.6% of the sample.

The source of this sequence is a man between 18 and 35 years old in good health. Some clones in this sample may be carry-over from other donors' samples. Sequencing was done on a sample of naive CD8+ T cells from PBMCs. Read against the paper, the sample's cell subset or site label means: CD45RA+CCR7+. This receptor chain uses TRBV19 and TRBJ2-2; the best D guess is TRBD1, with 5 bases matching. The DNA is TGTGCCAGTACCACAGGTCGGGAGCTGTTTTTT. This sequence encodes CASTTGRELFF. The full variable domain, with segments outside the CDR3 supplied by the reference TRBV19 and TRBJ2-2 proteins, appears as DGGITQSPKYLFRKEGQNVTLSCEQNLNHDAMYWYRQDPGQGLRLIYYSQIVNDFQKGDIAEGYSVSREKKESFPLTVTSAQKNPTAFYLCASTTGRELFFGEGSRLTVL.